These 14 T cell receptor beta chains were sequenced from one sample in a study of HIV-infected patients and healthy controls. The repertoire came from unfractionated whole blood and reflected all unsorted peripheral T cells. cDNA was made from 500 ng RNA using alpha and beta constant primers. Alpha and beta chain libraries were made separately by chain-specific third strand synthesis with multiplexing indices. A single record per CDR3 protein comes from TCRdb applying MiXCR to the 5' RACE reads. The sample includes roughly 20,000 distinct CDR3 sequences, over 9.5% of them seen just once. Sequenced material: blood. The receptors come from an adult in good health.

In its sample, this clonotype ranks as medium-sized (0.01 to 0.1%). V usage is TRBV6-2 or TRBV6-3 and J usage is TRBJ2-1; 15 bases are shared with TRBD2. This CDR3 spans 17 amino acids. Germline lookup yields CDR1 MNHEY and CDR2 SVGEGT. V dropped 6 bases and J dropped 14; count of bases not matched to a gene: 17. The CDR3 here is CASSRQGLAGGPGVKFF. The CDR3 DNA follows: TGTGCCAGCAGCCGACAGGGACTAGCGGGAGGACCAGGAGTTAAGTTCTTC.

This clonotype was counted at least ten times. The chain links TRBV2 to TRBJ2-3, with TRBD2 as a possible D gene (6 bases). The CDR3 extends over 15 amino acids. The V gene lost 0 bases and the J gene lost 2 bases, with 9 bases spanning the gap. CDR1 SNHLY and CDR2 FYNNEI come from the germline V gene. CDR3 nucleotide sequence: TGTGCCAGCAGTGAAGCGCGGGGAGCCACAGATACGCAGTATTTT. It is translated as CASSEARGATDTQYF.

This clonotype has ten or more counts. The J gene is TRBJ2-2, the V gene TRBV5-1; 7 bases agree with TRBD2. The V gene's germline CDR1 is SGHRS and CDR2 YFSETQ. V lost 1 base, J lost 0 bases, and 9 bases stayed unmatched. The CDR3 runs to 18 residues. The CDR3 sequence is CASSLLGASGTNTGELFF. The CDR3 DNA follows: TGCGCCAGCAGCTTGTTGGGTGCTAGCGGAACGAACACCGGGGAGCTGTTTTTT.

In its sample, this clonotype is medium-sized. The CDR3 nucleotides are TGTGCCAGCAGCCCCGGACAGGGGGCCACGGAAAAACTGTTTTTT. It yields the protein CASSPGQGATEKLFF. The V call is TRBV7-9, the J call TRBJ1-4, with 11 nucleotides matching TRBD1. The V gene's germline CDR1 is SEHNR and CDR2 FQNEAQ (reference sequence). This CDR3 has 15 amino acids. The J segment lost 8 bases and the V segment lost 5 bases, leaving 7 bases of the junction unmatched. Combining the CDR3 with reference TRBV7-9 and TRBJ1-4 gives the whole variable domain DTGVSQNPRHKITKRGQNVTFRCDPISEHNRLYWYRQTLGQGPEFLTYFQNEAQLEKSRLLSDRFSAERPKGSFSTLEIQRTEQGDSAMYLCASSPGQGATEKLFFGSGTQLSVL.

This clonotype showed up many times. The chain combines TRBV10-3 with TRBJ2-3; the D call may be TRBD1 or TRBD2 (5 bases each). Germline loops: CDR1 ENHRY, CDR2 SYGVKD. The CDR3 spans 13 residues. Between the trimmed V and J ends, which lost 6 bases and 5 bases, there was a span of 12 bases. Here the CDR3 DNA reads TGTGCCATCAGGGGACCCGGGCAAGATACGCAGTATTTT. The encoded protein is CAIRGPGQDTQYF.

The DNA for the CDR3 is TGTGCCAGCAGTATAACAGCTTATAGCAATCAGCCCCAGCATTTT. Its protein product is CASSITAYSNQPQHF. The chain links TRBV6-5 to TRBJ1-5; D remains ambiguous. V gave up 5 bases and J gave up 0 bases, with 11 bases separating them. Germline loops: CDR1 MNHEY, CDR2 SVGAGI. The CDR3 covers 15 residues.

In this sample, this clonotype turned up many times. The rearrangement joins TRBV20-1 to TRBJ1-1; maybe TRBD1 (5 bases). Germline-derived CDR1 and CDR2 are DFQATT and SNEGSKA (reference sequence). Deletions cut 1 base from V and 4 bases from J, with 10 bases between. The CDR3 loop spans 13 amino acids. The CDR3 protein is CSARVKRGTEAFF. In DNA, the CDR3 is TGCAGTGCTAGAGTAAAGAGGGGCACTGAAGCTTTCTTT.

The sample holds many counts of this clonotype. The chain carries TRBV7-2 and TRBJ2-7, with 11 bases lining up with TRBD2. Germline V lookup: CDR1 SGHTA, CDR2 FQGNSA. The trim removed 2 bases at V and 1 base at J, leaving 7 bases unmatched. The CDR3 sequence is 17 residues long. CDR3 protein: CASSLFALAGGSYEQYF. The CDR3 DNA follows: TGTGCCAGCAGCTTATTCGCCCTAGCGGGAGGTTCCTACGAGCAGTACTTC.

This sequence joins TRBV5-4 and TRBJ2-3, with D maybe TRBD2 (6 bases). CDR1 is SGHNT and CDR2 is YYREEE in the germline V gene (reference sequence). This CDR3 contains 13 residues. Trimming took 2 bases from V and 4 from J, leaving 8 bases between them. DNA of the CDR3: TGTGCCAGCAGCTTCTGGGAGGCAGATACGCAGTATTTT. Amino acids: CASSFWEADTQYF.

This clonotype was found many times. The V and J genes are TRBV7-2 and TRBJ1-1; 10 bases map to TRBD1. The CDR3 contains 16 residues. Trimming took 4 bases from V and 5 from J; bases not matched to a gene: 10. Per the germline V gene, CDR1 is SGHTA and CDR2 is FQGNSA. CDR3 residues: CASSSTGTGARTEAFF. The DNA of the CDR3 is TGTGCCAGCAGCTCTACCGGGACAGGGGCGAGGACTGAAGCTTTCTTT.

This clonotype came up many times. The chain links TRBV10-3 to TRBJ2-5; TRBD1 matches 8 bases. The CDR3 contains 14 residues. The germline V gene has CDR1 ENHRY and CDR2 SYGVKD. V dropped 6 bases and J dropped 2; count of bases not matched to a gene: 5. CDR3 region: CAIRPGTGQETQYF. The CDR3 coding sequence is TGTGCCATCAGGCCCGGGACAGGACAAGAGACCCAGTACTTC.

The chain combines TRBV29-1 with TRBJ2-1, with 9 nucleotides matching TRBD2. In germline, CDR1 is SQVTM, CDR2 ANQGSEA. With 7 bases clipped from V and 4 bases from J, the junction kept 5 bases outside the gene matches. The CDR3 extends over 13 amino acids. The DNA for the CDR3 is TGCAGCGCAGTGACTAGCGGATACAATGAGCAGTTCTTC. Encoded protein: CSAVTSGYNEQFF.

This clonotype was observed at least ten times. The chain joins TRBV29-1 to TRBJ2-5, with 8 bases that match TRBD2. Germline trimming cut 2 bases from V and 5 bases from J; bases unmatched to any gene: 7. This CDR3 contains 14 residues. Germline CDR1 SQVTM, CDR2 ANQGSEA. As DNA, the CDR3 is TGCAGCGTTGAACCCACGTCGGGGGGGGAGACCCAGTACTTC. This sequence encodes CSVEPTSGGETQYF.

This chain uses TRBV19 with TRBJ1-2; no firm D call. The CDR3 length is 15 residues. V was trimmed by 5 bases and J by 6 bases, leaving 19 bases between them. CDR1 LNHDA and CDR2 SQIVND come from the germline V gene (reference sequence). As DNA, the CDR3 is TGTGCCAGTAGTTCCCGGACGGCGTTTGGAGATGGCTACACCTTC. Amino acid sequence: CASSSRTAFGDGYTF.